The 10 T cell receptor beta chains presented below share a single source sample, sequenced in a study of human T cells and chemical hapten exposure. TCRdb ran MiXCR on the RACE reads and lists one entry per CDR3 protein. The sample holds approximately 80,000 distinct CDR3 sequences, 10% to 13% seen once. Time point in this sample: patch test 3, about 24 weeks after DPC sensitization. Treatment: therapeutic diphenylcyclopropenone sensitization with weekly scalp DPC. The sample consisted of whole blood, taken in connection with sensitization to the hapten diphenylcyclopropenone (DPC). These TCRs come from a woman between 45 and 65 years old with alopecia areata. Some clones in this sample may be carry-over from other donors' samples.

This clonotype was observed at least ten times. The V gene is TRBV28, the J gene TRBJ2-7; 11 bases agree with TRBD1. The V gene end was trimmed by 6 bases and the J gene end by 2 bases; junction bases not matched to a gene: 6. This CDR3 has 15 residues. Germline V gives CDR1 MDHEN, CDR2 SYDVKM. Here the CDR3 reads CASRDRGQKTYEQYF. The CDR3 DNA follows: TGTGCCAGCAGGGACAGGGGGCAGAAAACCTACGAGCAGTACTTC.

The V gene is TRBV5-5, the J gene TRBJ2-7; D is perhaps TRBD2 (5 bases). Trimming pared 4 bases from V and 2 bases from J, leaving 13 bases between. Germline V CDR1 and CDR2: SGHKS, YYEKEE (reference sequence). This CDR3 has 14 amino acids. The CDR3, as DNA: TGTGCCAGCAGCCGCGAGGGATTGACCTACGAGCAGTACTTC. Encoded protein: CASSREGLTYEQYF.

There are many counts of this clonotype. This chain joins TRBV29-1 and TRBJ2-7; no reliable D call. Germline CDR1 reads SQVTM; CDR2 reads ANQGSEA. Deletions cut 5 bases from V and 0 bases from J, with 8 bases between. The CDR3 totals 12 residues. CDR3 protein: CSVHSSSYEQYF. The CDR3 DNA sequence: TGCAGCGTTCACAGCAGCTCCTACGAGCAGTACTTC.

The chain recombines TRBV6-6 with TRBJ1-4; TRBD1 agrees at 7 bases. The CDR3 contains 17 residues. Per germline, CDR1 MNHNY and CDR2 SVGAGI (reference sequence). J lost 4 bases, V lost 6 bases, and 14 bases had no gene match. CDR3 coding DNA: TGTGCCAGCAGCCGCCGACAGGGTGGCTGGGGTAATGAAAAACTGTTTTTT. This sequence encodes CASSRRQGGWGNEKLFF.

By share, this clonotype counts as medium-sized. The V gene is TRBV12-3 or TRBV12-4, the J gene TRBJ1-1; TRBD1 might be the D (6 bases). This CDR3 is built from 15 residues. Trimming removed 5 bases from V and 0 bases from J, with 13 bases in between. This CDR3 is CASSPPRGLNTEAFF. The CDR3, as DNA: TGTGCCAGCAGTCCCCCTCGGGGGCTGAACACTGAAGCTTTCTTT.

The sample holds a few counts of this clonotype. V and J are TRBV5-4 and TRBJ2-5; no reliable D call. V was trimmed by 2 bases and J by 2 bases, leaving 7 bases between them. The germline V gene encodes CDR1 SGHNT and CDR2 YYREEE (reference sequence). The CDR3 runs 13 residues. CDR3 in amino acids: CASSLRDQETQYF. The CDR3 nucleotides are TGTGCCAGCAGCTTAAGAGATCAAGAGACCCAGTACTTC.

This clonotype was seen only a few times. V and J are TRBV20-1 and TRBJ2-7, with no clear D. The V end was cut by 2 bases, the J end by 5 bases, with 16 bases between. CDR1 is DFQATT, CDR2 SNEGSKA, per germline (reference sequence). The CDR3 extends over 14 amino acids. Written as DNA, the CDR3 is TGCAGTGCTAGAAACCCTGACGCGAGCCACGAGCAGTACTTC. Translation: CSARNPDASHEQYF.

The table lists this clonotype with a few counts. This chain uses TRBV7-3 with TRBJ2-3; possibly TRBD2 for D (6 bases). The CDR3 contains 15 residues. CDR1 SGHTA and CDR2 FQGTGA come from the germline V gene. Deletions cut 2 bases from V and 2 bases from J, with 11 bases between. CDR3 DNA: TGTGCCAGCAGCTTACGAGCGGGTACCACAGATACGCAGTATTTT. Translation: CASSLRAGTTDTQYF.

The chain carries TRBV20-1 and TRBJ2-1, with a tentative D call TRBD2 (6 bases). CDR1 DFQATT and CDR2 SNEGSKA come from the germline V gene (reference sequence). V was pared by 0 bases and J by 2 bases, with 11 bases between. The CDR3 runs 15 residues. CDR3 in amino acids: CSARDWVAAYNEQFF. DNA of the CDR3: TGCAGTGCTAGAGATTGGGTAGCGGCCTACAATGAGCAGTTCTTC.

This clonotype was seen repeatedly, ten times or more. The rearrangement joins TRBV4-3 to TRBJ2-7; D gene ambiguous. The CDR3 is made up of 15 amino acids. Germline V gene lookup returns CDR1 LGHNA and CDR2 YSLEER. V lost 1 base and J lost 0, with 10 bases in between. The CDR3 is CASSQGLLSSYEQYF. The CDR3, as DNA: TGCGCCAGCAGCCAAGGACTTTTAAGCTCCTACGAGCAGTACTTC.